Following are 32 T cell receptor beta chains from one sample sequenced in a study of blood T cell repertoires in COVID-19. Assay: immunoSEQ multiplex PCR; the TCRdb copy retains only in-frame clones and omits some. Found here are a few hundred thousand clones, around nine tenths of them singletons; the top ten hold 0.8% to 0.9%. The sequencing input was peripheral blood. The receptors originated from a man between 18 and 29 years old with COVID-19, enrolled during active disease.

CDR3 loop: CASSGQGADEQYF. CDR3 nucleotides: TGTGCCAGCAGCGGTCAGGGGGCGGATGAGCAGTACTTC. This rearrangement joins TRBV27 to TRBJ2-7; 8 bases map to TRBD1. Germline-derived CDR1 and CDR2 are MNHEY and SMNVEV (reference sequence). The ends lost 6 bases at V and 7 bases at J; junction bases unmatched: 8. The CDR3 covers 13 residues.

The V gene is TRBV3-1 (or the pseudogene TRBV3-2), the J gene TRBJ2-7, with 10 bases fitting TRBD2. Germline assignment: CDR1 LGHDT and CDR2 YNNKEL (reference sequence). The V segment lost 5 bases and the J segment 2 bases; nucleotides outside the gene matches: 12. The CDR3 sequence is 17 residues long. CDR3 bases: TGTGCCAGCAGCTACGACCCTCAGCGGGGGGGCACCTACGAGCAGTACTTC. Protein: CASSYDPQRGGTYEQYF.

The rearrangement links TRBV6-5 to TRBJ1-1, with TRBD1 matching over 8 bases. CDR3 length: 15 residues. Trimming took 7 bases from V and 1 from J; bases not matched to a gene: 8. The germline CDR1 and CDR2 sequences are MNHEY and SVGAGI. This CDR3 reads CASKDREGGNTEAFF. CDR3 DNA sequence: TGTGCCAGCAAGGACAGGGAAGGGGGGAACACTGAAGCTTTCTTT.

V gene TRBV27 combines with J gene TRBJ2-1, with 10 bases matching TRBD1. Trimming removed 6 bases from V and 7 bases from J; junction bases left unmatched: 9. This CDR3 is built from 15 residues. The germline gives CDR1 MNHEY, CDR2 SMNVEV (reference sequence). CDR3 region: CASRNLGTGDNEQFF. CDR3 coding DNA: TGTGCCAGCAGAAACCTCGGGACAGGGGATAATGAGCAGTTCTTC.

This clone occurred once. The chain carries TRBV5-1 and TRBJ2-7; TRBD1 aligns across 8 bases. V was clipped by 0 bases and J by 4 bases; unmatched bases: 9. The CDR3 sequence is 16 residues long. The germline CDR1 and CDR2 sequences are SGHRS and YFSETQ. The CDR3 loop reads CASSLEGPGGKYEQYF. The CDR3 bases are TGCGCCAGCAGCTTGGAAGGTCCAGGGGGCAAATACGAGCAGTACTTC. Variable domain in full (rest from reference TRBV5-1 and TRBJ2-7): KAGVTQTPRYLIKTRGQQVTLSCSPISGHRSVSWYQQTPGQGLQFLFEYFSETQRNKGNFPGRFSGRQFSNSRSEMNVSTLELGDSALYLCASSLEGPGGKYEQYFGPGTRLTVT.

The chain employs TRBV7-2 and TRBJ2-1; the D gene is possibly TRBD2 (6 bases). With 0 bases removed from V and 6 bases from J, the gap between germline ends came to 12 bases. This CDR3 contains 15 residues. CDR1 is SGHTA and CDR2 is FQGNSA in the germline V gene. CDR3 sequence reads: CASSLAGTGLNEQFF. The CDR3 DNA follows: TGTGCCAGCAGCTTAGCCGGGACTGGCCTCAATGAGCAGTTCTTC.

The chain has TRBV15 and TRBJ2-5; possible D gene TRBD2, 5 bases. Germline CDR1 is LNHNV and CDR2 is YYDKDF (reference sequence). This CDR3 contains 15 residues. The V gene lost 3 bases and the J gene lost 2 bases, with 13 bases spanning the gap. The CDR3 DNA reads TGTGCCACCAGCAGCTTCCCGGGATCTCAAGAGACCCAGTACTTC. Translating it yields CATSSFPGSQETQYF. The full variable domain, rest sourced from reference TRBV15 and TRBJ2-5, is DAMVIQNPRYQVTQFGKPVTLSCSQTLNHNVMYWYQQKSSQAPKLLFHYYDKDFNNEADTPDNFQSRRPNTSFCFLDIRSPGLGDTAMYLCATSSFPGSQETQYFGPGTRLLVL.

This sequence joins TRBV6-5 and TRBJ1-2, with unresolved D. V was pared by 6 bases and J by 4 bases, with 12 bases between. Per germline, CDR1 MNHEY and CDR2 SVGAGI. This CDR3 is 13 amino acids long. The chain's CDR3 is CASRQPSGYGYTF. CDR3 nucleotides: TGTGCCAGCAGACAGCCGAGCGGCTATGGCTACACCTTC.

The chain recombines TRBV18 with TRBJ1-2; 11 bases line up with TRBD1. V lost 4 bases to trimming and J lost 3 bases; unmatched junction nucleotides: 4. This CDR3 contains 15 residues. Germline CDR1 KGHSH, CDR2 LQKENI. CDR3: CASSRTGGLDYGYTF. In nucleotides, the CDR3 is TGTGCCAGCTCACGGACAGGGGGCCTCGACTATGGCTACACCTTC. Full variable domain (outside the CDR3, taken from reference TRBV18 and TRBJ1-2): NAGVMQNPRHLVRRRGQEARLRCSPMKGHSHVYWYRQLPEEGLKFMVYLQKENIIDESGMPKERFSAEFPKEGPSILRIQQVVRGDSAAYFCASSRTGGLDYGYTFGSGTRLTVV.

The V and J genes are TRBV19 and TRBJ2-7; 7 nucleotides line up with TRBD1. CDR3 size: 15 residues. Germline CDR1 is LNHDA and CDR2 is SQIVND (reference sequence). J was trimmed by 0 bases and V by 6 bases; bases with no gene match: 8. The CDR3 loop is CASSTTWDSSYEQYF. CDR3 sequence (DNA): TGTGCCAGTAGCACAACCTGGGACAGCTCCTACGAGCAGTACTTC.

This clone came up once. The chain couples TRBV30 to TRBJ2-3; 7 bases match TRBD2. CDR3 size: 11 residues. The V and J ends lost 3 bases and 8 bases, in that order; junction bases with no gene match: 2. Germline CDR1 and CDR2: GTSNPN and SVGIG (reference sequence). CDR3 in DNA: TGTGCCTGGAGATGGGGGGGTACGCAGTATTTT. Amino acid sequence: CAWRWGGTQYF.

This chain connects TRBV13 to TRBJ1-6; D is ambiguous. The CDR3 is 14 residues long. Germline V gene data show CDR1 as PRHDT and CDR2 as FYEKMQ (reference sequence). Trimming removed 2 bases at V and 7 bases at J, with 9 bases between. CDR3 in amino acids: CASSLRTGNSPLHF. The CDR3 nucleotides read TGTGCCAGCAGCTTACGCACGGGAAATTCACCCCTCCACTTT.

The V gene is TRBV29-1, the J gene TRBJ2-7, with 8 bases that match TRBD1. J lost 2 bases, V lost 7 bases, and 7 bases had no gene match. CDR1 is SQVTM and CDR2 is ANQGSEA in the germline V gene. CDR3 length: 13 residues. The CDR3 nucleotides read TGCAGCGCGTTAGCCAGGGGGCCCTACGAGCAGTACTTC. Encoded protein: CSALARGPYEQYF.

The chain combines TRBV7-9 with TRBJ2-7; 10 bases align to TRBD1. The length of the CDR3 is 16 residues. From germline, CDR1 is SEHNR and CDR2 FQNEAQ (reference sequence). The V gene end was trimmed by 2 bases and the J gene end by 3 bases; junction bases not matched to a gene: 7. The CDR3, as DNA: TGTGCCAGCAGCTTAACGGGACAGGGGACGATCTACGAGCAGTACTTC. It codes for CASSLTGQGTIYEQYF.

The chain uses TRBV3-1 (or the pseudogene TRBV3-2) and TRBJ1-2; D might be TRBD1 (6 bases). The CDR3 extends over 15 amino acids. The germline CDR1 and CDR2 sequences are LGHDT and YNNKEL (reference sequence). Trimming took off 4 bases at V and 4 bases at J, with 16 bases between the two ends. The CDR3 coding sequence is TGTGCCAGCAGCCGAAGGGGCGGGGGGCTCTATGGCTACACCTTC. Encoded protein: CASSRRGGGLYGYTF.

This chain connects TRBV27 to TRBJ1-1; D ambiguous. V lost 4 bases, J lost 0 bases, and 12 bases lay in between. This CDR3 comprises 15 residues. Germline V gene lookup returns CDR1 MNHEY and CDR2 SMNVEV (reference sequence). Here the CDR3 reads CASSSSGLLNTEAFF. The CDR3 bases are TGTGCCAGCAGTTCCAGTGGACTGCTGAACACTGAAGCTTTCTTT.

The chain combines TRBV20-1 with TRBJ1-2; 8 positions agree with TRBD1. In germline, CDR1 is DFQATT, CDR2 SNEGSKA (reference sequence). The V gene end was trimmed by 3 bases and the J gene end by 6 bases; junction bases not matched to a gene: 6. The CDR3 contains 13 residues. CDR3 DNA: TGCAGTGCTAGTACCCCAGGGGGCAATGGCTACACCTTC. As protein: CSASTPGGNGYTF.

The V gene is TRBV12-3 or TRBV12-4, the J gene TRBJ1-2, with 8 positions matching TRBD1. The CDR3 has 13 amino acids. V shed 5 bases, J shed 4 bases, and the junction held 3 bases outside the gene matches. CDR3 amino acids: CASSPDRAYGYTF. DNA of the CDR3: TGTGCCAGCAGTCCGGACAGGGCCTATGGCTACACCTTC.

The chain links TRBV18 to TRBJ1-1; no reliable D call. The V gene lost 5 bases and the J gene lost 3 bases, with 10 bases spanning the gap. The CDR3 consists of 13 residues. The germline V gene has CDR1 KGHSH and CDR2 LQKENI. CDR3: CASSAGLDTEAFF. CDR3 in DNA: TGTGCCAGCTCAGCTGGACTGGACACTGAAGCTTTCTTT.

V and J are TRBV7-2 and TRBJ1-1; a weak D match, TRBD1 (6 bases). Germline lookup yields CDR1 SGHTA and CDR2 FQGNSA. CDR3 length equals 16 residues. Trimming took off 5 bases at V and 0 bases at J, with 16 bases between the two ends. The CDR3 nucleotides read TGTGCCAGCAGCGCAACCGGGACACACATGAACACTGAAGCTTTCTTT. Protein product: CASSATGTHMNTEAFF.

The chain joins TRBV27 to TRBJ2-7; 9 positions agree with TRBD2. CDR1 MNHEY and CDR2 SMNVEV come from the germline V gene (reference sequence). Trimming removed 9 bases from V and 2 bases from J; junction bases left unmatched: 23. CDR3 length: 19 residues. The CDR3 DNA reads TGTGCCAGGCCCGACGCCGGGACTAGCCTACATTTTAGGGCCTACGAGCAGTACTTC. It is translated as CARPDAGTSLHFRAYEQYF.

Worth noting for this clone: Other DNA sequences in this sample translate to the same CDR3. The CDR3 loop reads CASSLPGKETQYF. The DNA for the CDR3 is TGCGCCAGCAGCCTGCCAGGAAAGGAGACCCAGTACTTC. V gene TRBV5-1 combines with J gene TRBJ2-5; D uncertain. The germline gives CDR1 SGHRS, CDR2 YFSETQ. CDR3 length: 13 amino acids. Trimming removed 4 bases at V and 5 bases at J, with 12 bases between.

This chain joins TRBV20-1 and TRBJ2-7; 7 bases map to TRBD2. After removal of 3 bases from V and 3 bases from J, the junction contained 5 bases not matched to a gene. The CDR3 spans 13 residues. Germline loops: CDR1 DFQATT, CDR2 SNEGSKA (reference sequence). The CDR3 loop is CSASGLAVYEQYF. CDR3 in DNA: TGCAGTGCTAGTGGTCTAGCGGTCTACGAGCAGTACTTC.

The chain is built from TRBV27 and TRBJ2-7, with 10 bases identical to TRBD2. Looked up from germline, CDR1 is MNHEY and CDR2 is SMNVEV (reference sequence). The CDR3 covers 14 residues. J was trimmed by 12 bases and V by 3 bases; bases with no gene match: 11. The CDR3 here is CASSFGGLAGEVYF. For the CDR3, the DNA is TGTGCCAGCAGTTTTGGTGGTCTAGCGGGAGAGGTGTACTTC.

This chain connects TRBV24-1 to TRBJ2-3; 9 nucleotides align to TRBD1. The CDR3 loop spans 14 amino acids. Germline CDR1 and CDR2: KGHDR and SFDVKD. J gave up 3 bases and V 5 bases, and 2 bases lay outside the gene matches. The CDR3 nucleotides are TGTGCCACCAGTGGGACAGGGGAAACAGATACGCAGTATTTT. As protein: CATSGTGETDTQYF.

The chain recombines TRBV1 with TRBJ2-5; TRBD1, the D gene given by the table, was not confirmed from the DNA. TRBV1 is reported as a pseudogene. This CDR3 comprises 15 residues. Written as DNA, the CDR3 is TGCACCAGCAGCCAAGGTCGACGGAGTCCAGGGGCCCAGTACTTC. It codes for CTSSQGRRSPGAQYF.

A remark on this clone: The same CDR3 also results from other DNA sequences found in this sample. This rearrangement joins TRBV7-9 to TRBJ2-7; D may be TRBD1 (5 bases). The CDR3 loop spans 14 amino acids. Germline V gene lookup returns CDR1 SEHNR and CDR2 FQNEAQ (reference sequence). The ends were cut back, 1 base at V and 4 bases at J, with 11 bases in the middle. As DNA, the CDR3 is TGTGCCAGCAGCTTAGGGCAGGGTGGGTACGAGCAGTACTTC. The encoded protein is CASSLGQGGYEQYF.

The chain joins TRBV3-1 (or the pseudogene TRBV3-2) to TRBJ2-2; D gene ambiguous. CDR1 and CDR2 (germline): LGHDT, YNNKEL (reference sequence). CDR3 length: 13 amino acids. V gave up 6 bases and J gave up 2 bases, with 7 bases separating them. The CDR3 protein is CASRVANTGELFF. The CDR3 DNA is TGTGCCAGCAGGGTAGCAAACACCGGGGAGCTGTTTTTT.

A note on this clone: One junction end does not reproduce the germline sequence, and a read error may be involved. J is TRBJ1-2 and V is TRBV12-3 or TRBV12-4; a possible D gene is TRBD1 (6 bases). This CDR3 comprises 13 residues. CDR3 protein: CASSLTPRQGPGF. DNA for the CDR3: TGTGCCAGCAGTTTAACCCCGCGGCAGGGGCCAGGTTTC.

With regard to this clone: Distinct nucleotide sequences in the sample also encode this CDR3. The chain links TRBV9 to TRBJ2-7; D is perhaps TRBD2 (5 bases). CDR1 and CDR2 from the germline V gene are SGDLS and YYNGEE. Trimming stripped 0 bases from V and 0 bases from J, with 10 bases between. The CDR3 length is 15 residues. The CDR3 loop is CASSVGVGSSYEQYF. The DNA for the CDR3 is TGTGCCAGCAGCGTAGGGGTGGGGAGCTCCTACGAGCAGTACTTC.

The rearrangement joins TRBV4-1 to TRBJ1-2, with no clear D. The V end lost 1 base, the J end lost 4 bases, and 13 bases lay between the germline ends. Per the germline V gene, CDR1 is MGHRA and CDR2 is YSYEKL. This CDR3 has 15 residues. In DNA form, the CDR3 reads TGCGCCAGCAGCCAAGTAGGAGGTACTATCTATGGCTACACCTTC. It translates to CASSQVGGTIYGYTF.

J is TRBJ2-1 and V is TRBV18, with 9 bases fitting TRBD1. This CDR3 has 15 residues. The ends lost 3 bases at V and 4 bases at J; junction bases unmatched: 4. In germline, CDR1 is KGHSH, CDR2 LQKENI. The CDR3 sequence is CASSPLGTGYNEQFF. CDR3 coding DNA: TGTGCCAGCTCACCTCTTGGGACAGGGTACAATGAGCAGTTCTTC. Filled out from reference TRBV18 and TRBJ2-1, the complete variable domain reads NAGVMQNPRHLVRRRGQEARLRCSPMKGHSHVYWYRQLPEEGLKFMVYLQKENIIDESGMPKERFSAEFPKEGPSILRIQQVVRGDSAAYFCASSPLGTGYNEQFFGPGTRLTVL.